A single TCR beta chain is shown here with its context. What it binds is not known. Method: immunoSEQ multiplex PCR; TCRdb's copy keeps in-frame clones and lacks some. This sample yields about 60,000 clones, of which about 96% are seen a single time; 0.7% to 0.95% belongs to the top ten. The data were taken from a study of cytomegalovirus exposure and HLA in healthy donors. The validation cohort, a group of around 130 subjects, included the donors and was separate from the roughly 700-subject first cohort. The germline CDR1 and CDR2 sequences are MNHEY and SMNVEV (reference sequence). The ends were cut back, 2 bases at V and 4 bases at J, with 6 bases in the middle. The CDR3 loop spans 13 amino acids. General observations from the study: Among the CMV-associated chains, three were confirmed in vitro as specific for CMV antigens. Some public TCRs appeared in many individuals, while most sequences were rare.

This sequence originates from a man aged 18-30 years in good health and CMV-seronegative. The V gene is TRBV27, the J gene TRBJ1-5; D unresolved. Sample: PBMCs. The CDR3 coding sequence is TGTGCCAGCAGTTTAGGCAGGAATCAGCCCCAGCATTTT. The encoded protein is CASSLGRNQPQHF.